One sample yielded the 22 T cell receptor beta chains listed below, sequenced in a study of T-cell reconstitution after alpha-beta-depleted transplantation in children. The library targeted TCRbeta and was prepared with unique molecular identifiers. TCRdb re-derived calls from the PCR reads in MiXCR, one entry per CDR3 protein. The sample contains hundreds of thousands of distinct CDR3 sequences, more than 15% of which appear only once. The specimen was PBMCs, mostly from graft donor cells, collected 360 days after TCRalphabeta/CD19-depleted stem cell transplant. Every receptor here comes from a male patient aged 2-10 years who had a stem cell transplant for acute lymphoblastic leukemia, so the T cells may come from the graft donor.

The genes are TRBV25-1 and TRBJ1-2; D gene unclear. This CDR3 is 15 amino acids long. In germline, CDR1 is MGHDK, CDR2 SYGVNS. V lost 7 bases and J lost 6, with 21 bases in between. CDR3 nucleotide sequence: TGTGCCAGCAAATATAATTGGAAGACTGGTCATGGCTACACCTTC. It codes for CASKYNWKTGHGYTF.

The V call is TRBV29-1, the J call TRBJ1-1, with TRBD1 matching over 9 bases. This CDR3 contains 16 residues. Germline CDR1 and CDR2: SQVTM and ANQGSEA. V shed 6 bases and J 4 bases; nucleotides not matched to a gene: 15. The CDR3: CSVSGRDRARSTEAFF. The CDR3 DNA follows: TGCAGCGTCTCAGGGAGGGACAGGGCGCGCAGCACTGAAGCTTTCTTT.

This clonotype was observed a few times. The chain has TRBV5-1 and TRBJ2-2, with 11 bases that match TRBD2. Looked up from germline, CDR1 is SGHRS and CDR2 is YFSETQ. The CDR3 totals 17 residues. The J segment lost 5 bases and the V segment lost 4 bases, leaving 10 bases of the junction unmatched. The CDR3 sequence is CASSARSLAGETGELFF. The CDR3, as DNA: TGCGCCAGCAGCGCCCGATCACTAGCGGGGGAGACCGGGGAGCTGTTTTTT.

The V call is TRBV6-2 or TRBV6-3, the J call TRBJ2-7; 7 nucleotides agree with TRBD1. CDR3 length: 15 amino acids. V lost 2 bases, J lost 5 bases, and 9 bases stayed unmatched. Germline CDR1 is MNHEY and CDR2 is SVGEGT. CDR3 sequence reads: CASSYTLGRGNEQYF. The CDR3 region has the DNA TGTGCCAGCAGTTACACTTTAGGCAGGGGGAACGAGCAGTACTTC.

This clonotype was found a few times. The gene calls are TRBV5-1 and TRBJ2-3, with TRBD1 matching over 8 bases. CDR1 SGHRS and CDR2 YFSETQ come from the germline V gene. V shed 0 bases, J shed 1 base, and the junction held 7 bases outside the gene matches. The CDR3 loop spans 17 amino acids. The CDR3 bases are TGCGCCAGCAGCTTGGTTGAGCAGGGGGCAGGCACAGATACGCAGTATTTT. Its protein product is CASSLVEQGAGTDTQYF.

This clonotype was observed a handful of times. The genes are TRBV20-1 and TRBJ1-2; D gene ambiguous. Per the germline V gene, CDR1 is DFQATT and CDR2 is SNEGSKA (reference sequence). This CDR3 comprises 12 residues. Trimming took 3 bases from V and 5 from J, leaving 10 bases between them. CDR3 protein: CSARTQLYGYTF. The CDR3 nucleotides are TGCAGTGCTAGGACACAGCTGTATGGCTACACCTTC.

This clonotype was seen only a few times. The rearrangement uses TRBV9 and TRBJ1-1, with a tentative D call TRBD1 (5 bases). CDR3 length: 15 residues. V was shortened by 0 bases and J by 4 bases, with 13 bases between the two germline ends. Germline values: CDR1 SGDLS, CDR2 YYNGEE. In DNA form, the CDR3 reads TGTGCCAGCAGCGTAGCTGATCGGGGGGGCACTGAAGCTTTCTTT. Protein sequence: CASSVADRGGTEAFF.

J is TRBJ2-3 and V is TRBV3-1; D not certain. The CDR3 is 14 amino acids. V lost 2 bases, J lost 3 bases, and 9 bases lay in between. Germline V gives CDR1 LGHDT, CDR2 YNNKEL (reference sequence). The CDR3 nucleotides are TGTGCCAGCAGCCAACTCCTAGTTACAGATACGCAGTATTTT. As protein: CASSQLLVTDTQYF.

This clonotype occurred many times. The chain carries TRBV20-1 and TRBJ2-3; tentatively, D is TRBD1 (5 bases). V lost 0 bases and J 5 bases, leaving 12 bases between the germline ends. The germline gives CDR1 DFQATT, CDR2 SNEGSKA (reference sequence). The CDR3 spans 14 residues. The CDR3 DNA sequence: TGCAGTGCTAGAGATCGGCAGGGAATAGATACGCAGTATTTT. Translation: CSARDRQGIDTQYF.

This clonotype has a handful of counts. J is TRBJ2-1 and V is TRBV7-2, with a weak D call TRBD1 (6 bases). The germline V and J ends were trimmed by 4 bases and 0 bases, with 10 bases remaining between them. The CDR3 is 15 residues long. CDR1 SGHTA and CDR2 FQGNSA come from the germline V gene. The CDR3 DNA sequence: TGTGCCAGCAGCTGGACAGCTTCCTCCTACAATGAGCAGTTCTTC. Protein product: CASSWTASSYNEQFF.

The table lists this clonotype with a few counts. The chain couples TRBV12-3 or TRBV12-4 to TRBJ2-3; 8 nucleotides line up with TRBD2. The trim removed 3 bases at V and 4 bases at J, leaving 12 bases unmatched. The length of the CDR3 is 17 residues. CDR3 bases: TGTGCCAGCAGTTTCGACCCTAGCGGGCGGGGGGCAGATACGCAGTATTTT. The encoded protein is CASSFDPSGRGADTQYF.

This chain joins TRBV18 and TRBJ1-1, with 8 positions matching TRBD1. The CDR3 sequence is 15 residues long. V was pared by 6 bases and J by 2 bases, with 8 bases of the junction left unmatched. The germline CDR1 and CDR2 sequences are KGHSH and LQKENI. Here the CDR3 DNA reads TGTGCCAGCTCGGGGACCGGGACAGGAAACACTGAAGCTTTCTTT. It specifies CASSGTGTGNTEAFF.

This clonotype was seen a handful of times. This rearrangement joins TRBV6-2 or TRBV6-3 to TRBJ2-1; 7 bases fit TRBD1. CDR1 is MNHEY, CDR2 SVGEGT, per germline. The CDR3 is 15 residues long. Trimming took 2 bases from V and 2 from J; bases not matched to a gene: 3. The CDR3 DNA reads as TGTGCCAGCAGTTACGACGGGACAGCCTACAATGAGCAGTTCTTC. It encodes CASSYDGTAYNEQFF.

The chain employs TRBV14 and TRBJ2-1, with 14 bases fitting TRBD2. This CDR3 has 19 residues. Germline values: CDR1 SGHDN, CDR2 FVKESK. J gave up 3 bases and V 1 base, and 8 bases lay outside the gene matches. The DNA for the CDR3 is TGTGCCAGCAGCCAAGCCACCGGACTAGCGGGGGGCGTCTACAATGAGCAGTTCTTC. Translating gives CASSQATGLAGGVYNEQFF.

This sequence joins TRBV7-9 and TRBJ1-1; D uncertain. The germline CDR1 and CDR2 sequences are SEHNR and FQNEAQ (reference sequence). V was clipped by 4 bases and J by 7 bases, with 13 bases between them. The length of the CDR3 is 13 residues. CDR3 in DNA: TGTGCCAGCAGCTCCAGGCTCGGGCATGAAGCTTTCTTT. The encoded protein is CASSSRLGHEAFF.

There are a few counts of this clonotype. The CDR3 is CSATSGGVYEQYF. CDR3 bases: TGCAGTGCTACTAGCGGGGGGGTCTACGAGCAGTACTTC. This chain connects TRBV20-1 to TRBJ2-7; TRBD2 aligns across 12 bases. The germline V gene encodes CDR1 DFQATT and CDR2 SNEGSKA (reference sequence). The CDR3 consists of 13 residues. Trimming cost V 4 bases and J 3 bases; bases outside gene matches: 1.

This chain connects TRBV7-9 to TRBJ1-2; 8 bases agree with TRBD1. The V and J ends lost 4 bases and 5 bases, in that order; junction bases with no gene match: 9. Germline V lookup: CDR1 SEHNR, CDR2 FQNEAQ (reference sequence). There are 15 residues in the CDR3. The CDR3 region has the DNA TGTGCCAGCAGCTCCGGACAGGGATACTTTTATGGCTACACCTTC. It encodes CASSSGQGYFYGYTF.

V usage is TRBV12-3 or TRBV12-4 and J usage is TRBJ1-2, with 8 bases fitting TRBD1. V lost 7 bases, J lost 12 bases, and 13 bases stayed unmatched. This CDR3 contains 13 residues. CDR3 sequence: CASTFFQGAHHTF. CDR3 sequence (DNA): TGTGCCAGCACCTTTTTCCAGGGGGCGCATCACACCTTC.

This rearrangement joins TRBV7-2 to TRBJ1-4, with 9 bases matching TRBD1. The CDR3 has 15 residues. V lost 1 base and J lost 7; bases outside the gene matches: 4. CDR1 and CDR2 (germline): SGHTA, FQGNSA. The chain's CDR3 is CASSLGGQGFEKLFF. The DNA for the CDR3 is TGTGCCAGCAGCTTAGGGGGACAGGGTTTTGAAAAACTGTTTTTT.

The gene calls are TRBV20-1 and TRBJ2-3, with 14 positions matching TRBD2. Germline lookup yields CDR1 DFQATT and CDR2 SNEGSKA (reference sequence). The CDR3 totals 15 residues. V lost 5 bases and J lost 4; bases outside the gene matches: 5. CDR3 coding DNA: TGCAGTGCTGGGCCGACTAGCGGGGGGGCAGATACGCAGTATTTT. As protein: CSAGPTSGGADTQYF.

This clonotype has a handful of counts. The chain is built from TRBV5-1 and TRBJ2-2; 9 positions agree with TRBD2. CDR3 length: 15 residues. Germline CDR1 SGHRS, CDR2 YFSETQ. V was clipped by 5 bases and J by 4 bases; unmatched bases: 6. DNA for the CDR3: TGCGCCAGCAGGCCAGCGGGGGGTCGCACCGGGGAGCTGTTTTTT. Encoded protein: CASRPAGGRTGELFF.

The chain employs TRBV29-1 and TRBJ2-1; D gene uncertain. Trimming took 3 bases from V and 8 from J, leaving 11 bases between them. Germline values: CDR1 SQVTM, CDR2 ANQGSEA. This CDR3 is built from 12 residues. CDR3 in DNA: TGCAGCGTTGAGGAAGCCTATGATGAGCAGTTCTTC. The encoded protein is CSVEEAYDEQFF.